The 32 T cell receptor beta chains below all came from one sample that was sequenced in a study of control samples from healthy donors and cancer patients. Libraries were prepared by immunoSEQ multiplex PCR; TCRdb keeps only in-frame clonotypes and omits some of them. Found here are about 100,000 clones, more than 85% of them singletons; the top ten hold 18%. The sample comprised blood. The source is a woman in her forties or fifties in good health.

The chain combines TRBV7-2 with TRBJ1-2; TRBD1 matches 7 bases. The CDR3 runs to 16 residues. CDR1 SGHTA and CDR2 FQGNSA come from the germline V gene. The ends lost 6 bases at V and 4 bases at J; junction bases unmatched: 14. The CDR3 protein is CASRQDTGAAGYGYTF. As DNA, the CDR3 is TGTGCCAGCAGACAAGATACAGGGGCCGCTGGCTATGGCTACACCTTC. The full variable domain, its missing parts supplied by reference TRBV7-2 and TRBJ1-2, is GAGVSQSPSNKVTEKGKDVELRCDPISGHTALYWYRQSLGQGLEFLIYFQGNSAPDKSGLPSDRFSAERTGGSVSTLTIQRTQQEDSAVYLCASRQDTGAAGYGYTFGSGTRLTVV.

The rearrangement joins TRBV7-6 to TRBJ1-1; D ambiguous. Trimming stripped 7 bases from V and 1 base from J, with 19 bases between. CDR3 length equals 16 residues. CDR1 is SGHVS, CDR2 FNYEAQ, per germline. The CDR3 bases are TGTGCCAGCACCGAATACTGGGGAGAGGGGAACACTGAAGCTTTCTTT. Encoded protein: CASTEYWGEGNTEAFF.

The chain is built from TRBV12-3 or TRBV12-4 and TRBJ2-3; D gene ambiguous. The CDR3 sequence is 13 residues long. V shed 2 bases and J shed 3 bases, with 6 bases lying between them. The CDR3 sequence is CASSLYPTDTQYF. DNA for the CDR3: TGTGCCAGCAGTTTATATCCTACAGATACGCAGTATTTT.

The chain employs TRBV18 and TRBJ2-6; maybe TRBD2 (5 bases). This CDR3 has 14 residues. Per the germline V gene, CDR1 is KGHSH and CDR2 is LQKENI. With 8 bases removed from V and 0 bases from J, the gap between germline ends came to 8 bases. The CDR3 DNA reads TGTGCCAGCCCCCGGGGCTCTGGGGCCAACGTCCTGACTTTC. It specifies CASPRGSGANVLTF.

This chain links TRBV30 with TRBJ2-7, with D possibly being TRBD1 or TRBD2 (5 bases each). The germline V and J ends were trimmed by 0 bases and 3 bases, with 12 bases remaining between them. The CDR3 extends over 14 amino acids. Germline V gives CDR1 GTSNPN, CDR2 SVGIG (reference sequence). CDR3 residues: CAWSVWGSDYEQYF. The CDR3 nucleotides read TGTGCCTGGAGTGTATGGGGGTCCGACTACGAGCAGTACTTC.

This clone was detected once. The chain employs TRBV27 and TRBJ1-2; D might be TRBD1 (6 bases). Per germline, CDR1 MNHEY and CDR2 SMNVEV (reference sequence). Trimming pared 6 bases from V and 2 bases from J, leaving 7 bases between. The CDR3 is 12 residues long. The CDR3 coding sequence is TGTGCCAGCAGCACAGGGAACTATGGCTACACCTTC. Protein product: CASSTGNYGYTF.

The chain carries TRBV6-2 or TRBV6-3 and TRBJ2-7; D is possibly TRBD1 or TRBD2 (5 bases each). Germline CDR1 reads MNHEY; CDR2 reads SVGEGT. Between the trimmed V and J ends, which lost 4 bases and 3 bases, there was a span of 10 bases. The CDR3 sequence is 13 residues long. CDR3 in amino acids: CASSFGTYYEQYV. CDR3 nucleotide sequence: TGTGCCAGCAGTTTTGGGACCTACTACGAGCAGTACGTC.

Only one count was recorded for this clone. Here the CDR3 reads CASSKVADYGYTF. The CDR3 DNA follows: TGTGCCAGTAGTAAGGTGGCGGACTATGGCTACACCTTC. The rearrangement uses TRBV19 and TRBJ1-2, with D unresolved. The germline gives CDR1 LNHDA, CDR2 SQIVND (reference sequence). V lost 4 bases to trimming and J lost 3 bases, with 9 bases between them. This CDR3 region has 13 residues.

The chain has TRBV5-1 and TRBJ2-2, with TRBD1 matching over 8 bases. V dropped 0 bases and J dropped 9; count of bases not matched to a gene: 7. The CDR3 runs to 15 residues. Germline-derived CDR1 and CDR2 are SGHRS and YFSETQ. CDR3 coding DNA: TGCGCCAGCAGCTTGGCGGACAGGGACTTTTGGGAGCTGTTTTTT. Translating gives CASSLADRDFWELFF.

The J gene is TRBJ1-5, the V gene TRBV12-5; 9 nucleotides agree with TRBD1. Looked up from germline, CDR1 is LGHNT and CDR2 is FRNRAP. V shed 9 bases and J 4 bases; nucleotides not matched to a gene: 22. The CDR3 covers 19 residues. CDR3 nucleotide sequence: TGTGCTAGGGCCTTGGGGGGGAAACAGGGGGCTAATCTTAATCAGCCCCAGCATTTT. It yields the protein CARALGGKQGANLNQPQHF. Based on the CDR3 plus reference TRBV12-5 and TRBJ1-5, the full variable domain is DARVTQTPRHKVTEMGQEVTMRCQPILGHNTVFWYRQTMMQGLELLAYFRNRAPLDDSGMPKDRFSAEMPDATLATLKIQPSEPRDSAVYFCARALGGKQGANLNQPQHFGDGTRLSIL.

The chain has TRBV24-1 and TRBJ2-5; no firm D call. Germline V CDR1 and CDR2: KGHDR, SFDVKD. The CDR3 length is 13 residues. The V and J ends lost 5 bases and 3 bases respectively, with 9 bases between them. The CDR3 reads CATSGQAKETQYF. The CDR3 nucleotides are TGTGCCACCAGTGGGCAGGCCAAAGAGACCCAGTACTTC.

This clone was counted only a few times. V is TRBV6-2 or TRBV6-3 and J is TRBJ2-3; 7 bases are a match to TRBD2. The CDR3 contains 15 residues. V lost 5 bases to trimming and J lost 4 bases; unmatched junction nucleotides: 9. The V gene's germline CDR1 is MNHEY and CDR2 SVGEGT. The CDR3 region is CASSLLAEGADTQYF. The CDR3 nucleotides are TGTGCCAGCAGTCTGCTAGCGGAGGGAGCAGATACGCAGTATTTT.

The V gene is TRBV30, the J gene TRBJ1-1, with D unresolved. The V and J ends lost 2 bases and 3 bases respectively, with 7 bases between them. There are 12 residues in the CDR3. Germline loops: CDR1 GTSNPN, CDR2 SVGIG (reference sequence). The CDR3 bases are TGTGCCTGGAGTTTGGGGTACACTGAAGCTTTCTTT. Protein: CAWSLGYTEAFF.

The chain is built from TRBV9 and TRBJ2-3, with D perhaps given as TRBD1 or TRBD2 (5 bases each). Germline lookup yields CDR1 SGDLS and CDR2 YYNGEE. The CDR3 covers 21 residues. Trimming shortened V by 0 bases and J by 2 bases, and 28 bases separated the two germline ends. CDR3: CASSVATKRWGSSGHTDTQYF. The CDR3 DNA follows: TGTGCCAGCAGCGTAGCTACAAAAAGGTGGGGGTCAAGTGGGCACACAGATACGCAGTATTTT.

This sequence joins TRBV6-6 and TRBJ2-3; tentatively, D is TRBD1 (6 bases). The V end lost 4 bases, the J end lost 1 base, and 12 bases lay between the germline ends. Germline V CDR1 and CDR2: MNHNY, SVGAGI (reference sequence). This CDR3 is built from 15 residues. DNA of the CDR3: TGTGCCAGCAGTTCCACCCGACAGGGCACAGATACGCAGTATTTT. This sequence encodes CASSSTRQGTDTQYF.

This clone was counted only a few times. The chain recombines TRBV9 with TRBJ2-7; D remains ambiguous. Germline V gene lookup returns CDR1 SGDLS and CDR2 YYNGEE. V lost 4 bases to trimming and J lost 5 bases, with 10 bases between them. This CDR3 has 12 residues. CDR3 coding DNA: TGTGCCAGCAGCCGACAAACTAACGAGCAGTACTTC. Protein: CASSRQTNEQYF.

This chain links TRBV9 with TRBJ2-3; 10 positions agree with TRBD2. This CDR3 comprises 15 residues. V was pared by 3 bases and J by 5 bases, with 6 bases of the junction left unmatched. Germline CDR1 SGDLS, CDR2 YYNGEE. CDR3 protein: CASSATSGVQDTQYF. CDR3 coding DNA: TGTGCCAGCAGCGCTACTAGCGGGGTGCAAGATACGCAGTATTTT.

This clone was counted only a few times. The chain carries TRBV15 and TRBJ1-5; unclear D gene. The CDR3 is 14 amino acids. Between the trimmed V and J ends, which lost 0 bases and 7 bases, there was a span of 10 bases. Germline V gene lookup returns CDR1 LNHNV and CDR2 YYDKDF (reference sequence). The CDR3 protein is CATSRDWGYQPQHF. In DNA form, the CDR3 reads TGTGCCACCAGCAGAGATTGGGGATACCAGCCCCAGCATTTT.

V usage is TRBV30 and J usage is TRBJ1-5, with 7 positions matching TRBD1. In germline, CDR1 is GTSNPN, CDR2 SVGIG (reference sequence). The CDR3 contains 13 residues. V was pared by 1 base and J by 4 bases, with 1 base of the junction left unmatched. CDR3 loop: CAWSAGQNQPQHF. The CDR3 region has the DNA TGTGCCTGGAGTGCGGGACAGAATCAGCCCCAGCATTTT.

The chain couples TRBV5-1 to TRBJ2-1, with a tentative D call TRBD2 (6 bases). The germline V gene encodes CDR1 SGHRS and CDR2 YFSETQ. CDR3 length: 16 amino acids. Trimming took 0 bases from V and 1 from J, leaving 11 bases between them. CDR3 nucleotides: TGCGCCAGCAGCTTGGTAGGGCGGGGTTCCTACAATGAGCAGTTCTTC. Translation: CASSLVGRGSYNEQFF. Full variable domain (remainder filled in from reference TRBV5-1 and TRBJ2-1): KAGVTQTPRYLIKTRGQQVTLSCSPISGHRSVSWYQQTPGQGLQFLFEYFSETQRNKGNFPGRFSGRQFSNSRSEMNVSTLELGDSALYLCASSLVGRGSYNEQFFGPGTRLTVL.

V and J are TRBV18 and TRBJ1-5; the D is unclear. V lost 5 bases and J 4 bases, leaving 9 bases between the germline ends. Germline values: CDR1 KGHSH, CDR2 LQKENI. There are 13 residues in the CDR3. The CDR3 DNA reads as TGTGCCAGCTCAATGGACCCTAATCAGCCCCAGCATTTT. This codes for CASSMDPNQPQHF.

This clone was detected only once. The CDR3 nucleotides read TGTGCCAGCTCACCAGTTGGCGCAGATACGCAGTATTTT. Translating gives CASSPVGADTQYF. V usage is TRBV18 and J usage is TRBJ2-3; D unclear. Germline V gene lookup returns CDR1 KGHSH and CDR2 LQKENI. V dropped 2 bases and J dropped 4 bases, with 7 bases sitting between them. The CDR3 loop spans 13 amino acids.

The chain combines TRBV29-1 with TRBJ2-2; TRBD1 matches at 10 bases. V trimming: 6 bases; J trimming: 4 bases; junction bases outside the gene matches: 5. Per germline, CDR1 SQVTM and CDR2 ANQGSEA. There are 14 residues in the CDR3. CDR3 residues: CSVPGQGTTGELFF. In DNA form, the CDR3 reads TGCAGCGTGCCGGGACAGGGGACCACCGGGGAGCTGTTTTTT.

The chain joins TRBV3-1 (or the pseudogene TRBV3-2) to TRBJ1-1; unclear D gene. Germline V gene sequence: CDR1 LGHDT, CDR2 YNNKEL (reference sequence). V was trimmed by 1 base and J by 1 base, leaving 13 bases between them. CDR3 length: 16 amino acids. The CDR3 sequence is CASSQVRISTNTEAFF. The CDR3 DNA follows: TGTGCCAGCAGCCAAGTTAGGATATCCACGAACACTGAAGCTTTCTTT.

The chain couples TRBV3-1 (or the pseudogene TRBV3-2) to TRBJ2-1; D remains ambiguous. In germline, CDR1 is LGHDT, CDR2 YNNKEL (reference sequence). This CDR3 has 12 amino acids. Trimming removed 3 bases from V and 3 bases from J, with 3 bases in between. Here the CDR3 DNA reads TGTGCCAGCAGCCAGGGCTACAATGAGCAGTTCTTC. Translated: CASSQGYNEQFF.

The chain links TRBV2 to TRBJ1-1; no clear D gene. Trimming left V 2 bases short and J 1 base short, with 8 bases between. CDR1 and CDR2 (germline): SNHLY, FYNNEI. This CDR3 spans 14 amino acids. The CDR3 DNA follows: TGTGCCAGCAGTGAATACGGGAAGAACACTGAAGCTTTCTTT. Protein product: CASSEYGKNTEAFF.

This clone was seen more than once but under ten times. The DNA for the CDR3 is TGCGCCAGCAGCCAAGGGTTTGTTCCGGGGCGGACCCTTTACAATGAGCAGTTCTTC. Its protein is CASSQGFVPGRTLYNEQFF. The rearrangement joins TRBV4-1 to TRBJ2-1; the D call may be TRBD1 or TRBD2 (5 bases each). The CDR3 covers 19 residues. CDR1 and CDR2 (germline): MGHRA, YSYEKL. V was pared by 1 base and J by 4 bases, with 23 bases between.

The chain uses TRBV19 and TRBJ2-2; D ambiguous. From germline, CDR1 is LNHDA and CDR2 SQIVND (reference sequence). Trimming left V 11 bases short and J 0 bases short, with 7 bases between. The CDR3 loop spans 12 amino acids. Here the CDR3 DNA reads TGTGCCCTCTGGGCGAACACCGGGGAGCTGTTTTTT. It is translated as CALWANTGELFF.

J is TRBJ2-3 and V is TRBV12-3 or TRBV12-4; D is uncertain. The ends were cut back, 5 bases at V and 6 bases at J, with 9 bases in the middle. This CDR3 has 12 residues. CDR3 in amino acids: CASSPHGDTQYF. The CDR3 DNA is TGTGCCAGCAGTCCACATGGTGATACGCAGTATTTT.

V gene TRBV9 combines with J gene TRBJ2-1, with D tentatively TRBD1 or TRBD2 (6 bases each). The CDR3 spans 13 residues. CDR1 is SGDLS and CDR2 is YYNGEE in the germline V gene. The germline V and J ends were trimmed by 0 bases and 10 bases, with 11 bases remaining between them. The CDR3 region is CASSVGGGTEQFF. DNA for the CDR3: TGTGCCAGCAGCGTAGGAGGGGGGACAGAGCAGTTCTTC.

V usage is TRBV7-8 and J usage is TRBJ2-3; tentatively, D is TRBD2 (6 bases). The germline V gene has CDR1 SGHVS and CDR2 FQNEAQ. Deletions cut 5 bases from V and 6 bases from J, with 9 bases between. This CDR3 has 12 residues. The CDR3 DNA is TGTGCCAGCAGCCGGGGGTGGGATACGCAGTATTTT. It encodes CASSRGWDTQYF.

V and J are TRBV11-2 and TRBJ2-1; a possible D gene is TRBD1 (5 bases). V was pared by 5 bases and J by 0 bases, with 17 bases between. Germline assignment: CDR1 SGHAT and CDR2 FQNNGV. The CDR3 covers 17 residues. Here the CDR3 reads CASSQYQGWSSYNEQFF. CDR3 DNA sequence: TGTGCCAGCAGCCAATATCAGGGTTGGAGCTCCTACAATGAGCAGTTCTTC.